The subject of this entry is one T cell receptor beta chain. Germline CDR1 and CDR2: SNHLY and FYNNEI. This CDR3 is 14 amino acids long. V was cut by 5 bases and J by 4 bases, with 11 bases left in between. Measured with immunoSEQ multiplex PCR; TCRdb has only the in-frame clones, and not every one. The sample consists of 100,000 to 150,000 clones, 75% to 90% of them appearing once. The data originate from a study of cytomegalovirus exposure and HLA in healthy donors. The receptor was derived from a woman between 18 and 29 years old in good health and CMV-seronegative. Sample: PBMCs. V is TRBV2 and J is TRBJ2-2; weak D call: TRBD2 (5 bases). For the CDR3, the DNA is TGTGCCAGCAGTCGAGGACGGGGCACCGGGGAGCTGTTTTTT. Encoded protein: CASSRGRGTGELFF.